The clone carrying this TCR beta chain was seen more than once but under ten times. This specimen belongs to a study of T cells in Graves' hyperthyroidism and ophthalmopathy. V was shortened by 3 bases and J by 0 bases, with 12 bases between the two germline ends. The CDR3 spans 16 residues. Looked up from germline, CDR1 is SQVTM and CDR2 is ANQGSEA. Amplified TCR beta CDR3 regions came from RNA transcripts. When the TCR CDR3 underwent first-round RT-PCR, the HTBI primer set was used. One entry per CDR3 protein, called by TCRdb with MiXCR from the multiplex PCR reads. The table includes a few hundred thousand distinct CDR3 sequences, about 15% detected once.

The clonotype originates from a woman in her twenties or thirties with Graves' hyperthyroidism. The chain employs TRBV29-1 and TRBJ2-6; TRBD1 is a possible D gene (5 bases). Sequencing was performed on blood. CDR3 sequence (DNA): TGCAGCGTTGATGATCGTAGGGGCTCTGGGGCCAACGTCCTGACTTTC. Protein sequence: CSVDDRRGSGANVLTF.